Listed below are T cell receptor beta chains from one sample, sequenced in a study of control samples from healthy donors and cancer patients. The repertoire was sequenced with immunoSEQ multiplex PCR; TCRdb's copy has only in-frame clones and lacks some. The data contain 90,000 to 150,000 clones, more than 75% of them singletons. Sequencing was performed on blood. The receptors were gathered from a man aged 25 to 40 in good health. Each CDR3 is given with its conserved first and last residue. D genes are given only for firm matches. The size field is filled for only some rows; it gives once, few, many or a size class.

v_call: TRBV11-2; j_call: TRBJ1-1; d_call: NA; clone_size: NA; cdr3_length: 15; cdr3_aa: CASSLRNPADTEAFF; cdr3_nt: TGTGCCAGCAGCTTACGGAACCCTGCGGACACTGAAGCTTTCTTT
v_call: TRBV9; j_call: TRBJ1-1; d_call: TRBD1; clone_size: NA; cdr3_length: 15; cdr3_aa: CASSLWTGGDTEAFF; cdr3_nt: TGTGCCAGCAGCCTCTGGACAGGGGGTGACACTGAAGCTTTCTTT
v_call: TRBV5-1; j_call: TRBJ1-6; d_call: NA; clone_size: NA; cdr3_length: 15; cdr3_aa: CASSLGGGQDSPLHF; cdr3_nt: TGCGCCAGCAGCTTGGGTGGGGGGCAGGATTCACCCCTCCACTTT
v_call: TRBV7-9; j_call: TRBJ2-1; d_call: TRBD2; clone_size: once; cdr3_length: 15; cdr3_aa: CASSLTSGGPHEQFF; cdr3_nt: TGTGCCAGCAGCTTGACTAGCGGGGGTCCCCATGAGCAGTTCTTC
v_call: TRBV2; j_call: TRBJ2-5; d_call: NA; clone_size: NA; cdr3_length: 13; cdr3_aa: CASSVNRQETQYF; cdr3_nt: TGTGCCAGCAGTGTCAACAGACAAGAGACCCAGTACTTC
v_call: TRBV9; j_call: TRBJ1-2; d_call: NA; clone_size: NA; cdr3_length: 12; cdr3_aa: CASSVGQYGYTF; cdr3_nt: TGTGCCAGCAGCGTAGGACAGTATGGCTACACCTTC
v_call: TRBV11-2; j_call: TRBJ1-4; d_call: NA; clone_size: NA; cdr3_length: 13; cdr3_aa: CASSLGVNEKLFF; cdr3_nt: TGTGCCAGCAGCCTCGGGGTTAATGAAAAACTGTTTTTT
v_call: TRBV11-3; j_call: TRBJ2-6; d_call: NA; clone_size: NA; cdr3_length: 19; cdr3_aa: CASSHETSPSLSGANVLTF; cdr3_nt: TGTGCCAGCAGCCATGAGACCTCTCCCTCCCTCTCTGGGGCCAACGTCCTGACTTTC
v_call: TRBV28; j_call: TRBJ1-2; d_call: NA; clone_size: NA; cdr3_length: 15; cdr3_aa: CASNFRGRRVYGYTF; cdr3_nt: TGTGCCAGCAACTTCCGGGGTAGACGTGTCTATGGCTACACCTTC
v_call: TRBV19; j_call: TRBJ1-1; d_call: NA; clone_size: NA; cdr3_length: 13; cdr3_aa: CASSKGGNTEAFF; cdr3_nt: TGTGCCAGTAGTAAGGGGGGGAACACTGAAGCTTTCTTT
v_call: TRBV10-3; j_call: TRBJ1-2; d_call: NA; clone_size: NA; cdr3_length: 14; cdr3_aa: CAISEYRDSGRYTF; cdr3_nt: TGTGCCATCAGTGAATACCGGGACTCTGGACGCTACACCTTC
v_call: TRBV12-5; j_call: TRBJ1-6; d_call: TRBD1; clone_size: NA; cdr3_length: 17; cdr3_aa: CASGLVRDSSYNSPLHF; cdr3_nt: TGTGCTAGTGGTTTGGTACGGGACAGCTCCTATAATTCACCCCTCCACTTT
v_call: TRBV19; j_call: TRBJ1-5; d_call: NA; clone_size: NA; cdr3_length: 15; cdr3_aa: CASSIGLGRNQPQHF; cdr3_nt: TGTGCCAGTAGTATTGGGCTAGGGCGGAATCAGCCCCAGCATTTT
v_call: TRBV27; j_call: TRBJ2-2; d_call: NA; clone_size: NA; cdr3_length: 13; cdr3_aa: CASSFRGTGELFF; cdr3_nt: TGTGCCAGCAGTTTCCGGGGGACCGGGGAGCTGTTTTTT
v_call: TRBV12-3/TRBV12-4; j_call: TRBJ1-2; d_call: NA; clone_size: few; cdr3_length: 13; cdr3_aa: CASRFREDYGYTF; cdr3_nt: TGTGCCAGCAGGTTCCGGGAGGACTATGGCTACACCTTC
v_call: TRBV10-3; j_call: TRBJ2-7; d_call: NA; clone_size: NA; cdr3_length: 15; cdr3_aa: CAISENGPDSYEQYF; cdr3_nt: TGTGCCATCAGTGAGAACGGTCCAGACTCCTACGAGCAGTACTTC
v_call: TRBV3-1/TRBV3-2; j_call: TRBJ2-2; d_call: NA; clone_size: NA; cdr3_length: 13; cdr3_aa: CASSFTVTGELFF; cdr3_nt: TGTGCCAGCAGCTTTACGGTGACCGGGGAGCTGTTTTTT
v_call: TRBV5-6; j_call: TRBJ2-7; d_call: NA; clone_size: NA; cdr3_length: 11; cdr3_aa: CASTSGYEQYF; cdr3_nt: TGTGCCAGCACCTCAGGTTACGAGCAGTACTTC
v_call: TRBV11-2; j_call: TRBJ1-1; d_call: TRBD1; clone_size: NA; cdr3_length: 14; cdr3_aa: CASSYGQGWTEAFF; cdr3_nt: TGTGCCAGCAGCTACGGACAGGGCTGGACTGAAGCTTTCTTT
v_call: TRBV14; j_call: TRBJ1-1; d_call: NA; clone_size: NA; cdr3_length: 13; cdr3_aa: CASSSRFNTEAFF; cdr3_nt: TGTGCCAGCAGTAGTCGGTTTAACACTGAAGCTTTCTTT
v_call: TRBV10-2; j_call: TRBJ2-1; d_call: NA; clone_size: NA; cdr3_length: 15; cdr3_aa: CASSESPRTPNEQFF; cdr3_nt: TGCGCCAGCAGTGAGTCCCCGAGGACCCCTAATGAGCAGTTCTTC
v_call: TRBV6-5; j_call: TRBJ1-1; d_call: NA; clone_size: NA; cdr3_length: 13; cdr3_aa: CASYQVSNTEAFF; cdr3_nt: TGTGCCAGCTATCAGGTTTCTAACACTGAAGCTTTCTTT
v_call: TRBV6-6; j_call: TRBJ1-5; d_call: NA; clone_size: NA; cdr3_length: 15; cdr3_aa: CASSYSKGEGQPQHF; cdr3_nt: TGTGCCAGCAGTTACTCGAAGGGGGAGGGCCAGCCCCAGCATTTT
v_call: TRBV10-2; j_call: TRBJ2-3; d_call: TRBD2; clone_size: NA; cdr3_length: 17; cdr3_aa: CASSESGSGGPTDTQYF; cdr3_nt: TGCGCCAGCAGTGAGTCGGGGAGCGGGGGGCCCACAGATACGCAGTATTTT
v_call: TRBV5-1; j_call: TRBJ2-2; d_call: NA; clone_size: NA; cdr3_length: 15; cdr3_aa: CASSLGQGYTGELFF; cdr3_nt: TGCGCCAGCAGCTTGGGCCAGGGCTACACCGGGGAGCTGTTTTTT
v_call: TRBV25-1; j_call: TRBJ2-5; d_call: NA; clone_size: NA; cdr3_length: 13; cdr3_aa: CATLTGRGETQYF; cdr3_nt: TGTGCCACCCTGACAGGGAGGGGAGAGACCCAGTACTTC
v_call: TRBV12-3/TRBV12-4; j_call: TRBJ1-2; d_call: NA; clone_size: NA; cdr3_length: 12; cdr3_aa: CASSLANYGYTF; cdr3_nt: TGTGCCAGCAGTTTAGCCAACTATGGCTACACCTTC
v_call: TRBV6-5; j_call: TRBJ2-1; d_call: NA; clone_size: NA; cdr3_length: 14; cdr3_aa: CASKGPQTGNEQFF; cdr3_nt: TGTGCCAGCAAAGGCCCCCAAACAGGCAATGAGCAGTTCTTC
v_call: TRBV11-2; j_call: TRBJ1-2; d_call: TRBD1; clone_size: NA; cdr3_length: 14; cdr3_aa: CASSPRTGVGGYTF; cdr3_nt: TGTGCCAGCAGCCCCCGGACAGGGGTTGGTGGCTACACCTTC
v_call: TRBV6-1; j_call: TRBJ1-2; d_call: NA; clone_size: NA; cdr3_length: 15; cdr3_aa: CASSWGHDSSYGYTF; cdr3_nt: TGTGCCAGCAGTTGGGGGCACGACAGTTCCTATGGCTACACCTTC
v_call: TRBV5-1; j_call: TRBJ1-4; d_call: NA; clone_size: NA; cdr3_length: 17; cdr3_aa: CASSLDRDYYTNEKLFF; cdr3_nt: TGCGCCAGCAGCTTGGACAGGGATTATTACACTAATGAAAAACTGTTTTTT
v_call: TRBV3-1/TRBV3-2; j_call: TRBJ2-1; d_call: NA; clone_size: once; cdr3_length: 15; cdr3_aa: CASSQAGLSLDEQFF; cdr3_nt: TGTGCCAGCAGCCAAGCCGGGTTAAGTCTGGATGAGCAGTTCTTC
v_call: TRBV6-5; j_call: TRBJ1-1; d_call: NA; clone_size: NA; cdr3_length: 13; cdr3_aa: CASAPTGNTEAFF; cdr3_nt: TGTGCCAGCGCGCCGACGGGGAACACTGAAGCTTTCTTT
v_call: TRBV30; j_call: TRBJ1-1; d_call: NA; clone_size: NA; cdr3_length: 14; cdr3_aa: CASTGGRGYSEAFF; cdr3_nt: TGTGCCTCTACGGGGGGCAGGGGATACAGTGAAGCTTTCTTT
v_call: TRBV30; j_call: TRBJ1-1; d_call: NA; clone_size: NA; cdr3_length: 13; cdr3_aa: CAWSVGVGTEAFF; cdr3_nt: TGTGCCTGGTCCGTTGGGGTGGGCACTGAAGCTTTCTTT
v_call: TRBV29-1; j_call: TRBJ1-1; d_call: NA; clone_size: NA; cdr3_length: 13; cdr3_aa: CSVTRALRGEAFF; cdr3_nt: TGCAGCGTCACCAGGGCCTTGCGAGGGGAAGCTTTCTTT
v_call: TRBV5-1; j_call: TRBJ2-5; d_call: NA; clone_size: NA; cdr3_length: 15; cdr3_aa: CASSEGGGRQETQYF; cdr3_nt: TGCGCCAGCAGCGAGGGTGGGGGCCGTCAAGAGACCCAGTACTTC
v_call: TRBV4-1; j_call: TRBJ2-3; d_call: TRBD2; clone_size: NA; cdr3_length: 16; cdr3_aa: CASSQGLAGGPDTQYF; cdr3_nt: TGCGCCAGCAGCCAAGGACTAGCGGGGGGGCCAGATACGCAGTATTTT
v_call: TRBV15; j_call: TRBJ2-1; d_call: NA; clone_size: NA; cdr3_length: 14; cdr3_aa: CATSSRTTYNEQFF; cdr3_nt: TGTGCCACCAGCAGTCGGACTACCTACAATGAGCAGTTCTTC
v_call: TRBV6-5; j_call: TRBJ1-1; d_call: TRBD1; clone_size: NA; cdr3_length: 14; cdr3_aa: CASSFTGGPPSTFF; cdr3_nt: TGTGCCAGCAGTTTCACAGGGGGCCCCCCGTCTACTTTCTTT
v_call: TRBV6-6; j_call: TRBJ1-6; d_call: NA; clone_size: few; cdr3_length: 12; cdr3_aa: CASSEVVGALHF; cdr3_nt: TGTGCCAGCAGCGAGGTGGTGGGAGCCCTCCACTTT
v_call: TRBV13; j_call: TRBJ2-5; d_call: NA; clone_size: NA; cdr3_length: 11; cdr3_aa: CASSHTATQYF; cdr3_nt: TGTGCCAGCAGCCACACGGCGACCCAGTACTTC